This T cell receptor beta chain was profiled in a study of cytomegalovirus exposure and HLA in healthy donors. Study-wide results and limits: Sequencing artifact likely explains a cluster of highly shared sequence variants. The authors later found TCR association rates varying by HLA locus, with DRB1 most and HLA-C fewest. In a later analysis, HLA-associated TCR beta chains were more clonally expanded than equally common others. In a later analysis, TCR beta V- and J-gene trimming showed a link to a missense DCLRE1C variant.

The PCR had 60 Vbeta and 13 Jbeta primers. TCRdb's copy holds only in-frame clones and misses some; the assay was immunoSEQ multiplex PCR. The sample consists of about 86,000 clones, around four fifths of them appearing once. The junction had 4 bases not matched to a gene; V was cut back by 7 bases and J by 5 bases. The CDR3 runs 12 residues. The V gene's germline CDR1 is SQVTM and CDR2 ANQGSEA. Notes on this clone: What it recognizes is unknown.

The sequenced sample consisted of PBMCs. The chain carries TRBV29-1 and TRBJ2-7, with 11 nucleotides matching TRBD1. The clonotype originates from a woman aged 50 to 60 in good health and CMV-seropositive. CDR3 bases: TGCAGCGGGGGACAGGGGGGCAACGAGCAGTACTTC. Residues: CSGGQGGNEQYF.